These T cell receptor beta chains were read from a single sample in a study of blood T cell repertoires in COVID-19. Assay used: immunoSEQ multiplex PCR; TCRdb lists only in-frame clones, some missing. The table has 250,000 to 300,000 clones, just over 90% seen once. The sequenced sample was PBMCs or T cells enriched from blood (not recorded which). These receptors originate from a woman aged 40 to 55 with acute COVID-19. The CDR3 runs from the conserved cysteine through the conserved F or W. A D gene is named only where the DNA matches it firmly. Size is stated for part of the rows, as once, few or many counts, or as a class when the clone is expanded.

J gene: TRBJ2-7; V gene: TRBV10-2; D gene: .; clone size: .; CDR3 protein: CASSDGADSTYEQYF; CDR3 DNA: TGCGCCAGCAGTGACGGGGCGGACAGTACCTACGAGCAGTACTTC
J gene: TRBJ1-6; V gene: TRBV14; D gene: .; clone size: .; CDR3 protein: CASSQDPGGYNSPLHF; CDR3 DNA: TGTGCCAGCAGCCAGGACCCGGGGGGGTATAATTCACCCCTCCACTTT
J gene: TRBJ2-7; V gene: TRBV3-1/TRBV3-2; D gene: .; clone size: .; CDR3 protein: CASSLVGARLYF; CDR3 DNA: TGTGCCAGCAGCCTCGTGGGGGCTAGGCTGTACTTC
J gene: TRBJ2-5; V gene: TRBV12-3/TRBV12-4; D gene: .; clone size: .; CDR3 protein: CASSGGLLETQYF; CDR3 DNA: TGTGCCAGCAGTGGGGGACTGTTAGAGACCCAGTACTTC
J gene: TRBJ1-6; V gene: TRBV12-5; D gene: .; clone size: .; CDR3 protein: CASGLSPEPPDF; CDR3 DNA: TGTGCTAGTGGTTTGTCTCCAGAACCCCCTGATTTT
J gene: TRBJ1-1; V gene: TRBV7-3; D gene: .; clone size: .; CDR3 protein: CASSQNSNTEAFF; CDR3 DNA: TGTGCCAGCAGCCAGAACAGTAACACTGAAGCTTTCTTT
J gene: TRBJ2-3; V gene: TRBV11-2; D gene: .; clone size: once; CDR3 protein: CASSLGLPDTQYF; CDR3 DNA: TGTGCCAGCAGCTTAGGACTACCAGATACGCAGTATTTT
J gene: TRBJ2-7; V gene: TRBV18; D gene: TRBD2; clone size: .; CDR3 protein: CASSRAGGTYEQYF; CDR3 DNA: TGTGCCAGCTCACGAGCGGGAGGGACCTACGAGCAGTACTTC
J gene: TRBJ2-1; V gene: TRBV7-2; D gene: TRBD1; clone size: .; CDR3 protein: CASTGQMLYEQFF; CDR3 DNA: TGTGCCAGCACGGGACAGATGTTGTATGAGCAGTTCTTC
J gene: TRBJ2-3; V gene: TRBV5-1; D gene: .; clone size: .; CDR3 protein: CASSWGITDTQYF; CDR3 DNA: TGCGCCAGCAGCTGGGGCATTACAGATACGCAGTATTTT
J gene: TRBJ1-6; V gene: TRBV6-6; D gene: TRBD1; clone size: .; CDR3 protein: CASTKGQGSSPLHF; CDR3 DNA: TGTGCCAGCACTAAGGGACAGGGGAGTTCACCCCTCCACTTT
J gene: TRBJ2-1; V gene: TRBV19; D gene: TRBD1; clone size: .; CDR3 protein: CASSIRQGVSNEQFF; CDR3 DNA: TGTGCCAGTAGTATAAGACAGGGGGTTTCAAATGAGCAGTTCTTC
J gene: TRBJ1-2; V gene: TRBV28; D gene: .; clone size: .; CDR3 protein: CASSPRSGYGYTF; CDR3 DNA: TGTGCCAGCAGTCCTCGGAGTGGCTATGGCTACACCTTC
J gene: TRBJ1-1; V gene: TRBV5-1; D gene: .; clone size: .; CDR3 protein: CASSLTGLNTEAFF; CDR3 DNA: TGCGCCAGCAGCTTAACAGGGCTGAACACTGAAGCTTTCTTT
J gene: TRBJ1-1; V gene: TRBV27; D gene: TRBD1; clone size: .; CDR3 protein: CASSNRGGNTEAFF; CDR3 DNA: TGTGCCAGCAGTAACAGGGGGGGGAACACTGAAGCTTTCTTT
J gene: TRBJ2-1; V gene: TRBV21-1; D gene: .; clone size: .; CDR3 protein: CASSQNAPQGVRSNEQFF; CDR3 DNA: TGTGCCAGCAGCCAAAACGCGCCACAGGGTGTGCGGAGCAATGAGCAGTTCTTC
J gene: TRBJ2-2; V gene: TRBV5-1; D gene: TRBD1; clone size: .; CDR3 protein: CASSVTGGPNTGELFF; CDR3 DNA: TGCGCCAGCAGCGTAACAGGGGGACCTAACACCGGGGAGCTGTTTTTT
J gene: TRBJ2-1; V gene: TRBV7-2; D gene: TRBD1; clone size: once; CDR3 protein: CASSLVGWTGNNEQFF; CDR3 DNA: TGTGCCAGCAGCTTAGTTGGCTGGACAGGGAATAATGAGCAGTTCTTC
J gene: TRBJ1-6; V gene: TRBV19; D gene: TRBD1; clone size: .; CDR3 protein: CASSKGQGNSPLHF; CDR3 DNA: TGTGCCAGTAGTAAGGGACAGGGGAATTCACCCCTCCACTTT
J gene: TRBJ2-3; V gene: TRBV5-4; D gene: TRBD2; clone size: .; CDR3 protein: CASSDLAGGTDTQYF; CDR3 DNA: TGTGCCAGCAGCGATCTAGCGGGAGGCACAGATACGCAGTATTTT
J gene: TRBJ2-7; V gene: TRBV3-1/TRBV3-2; D gene: TRBD1; clone size: once; CDR3 protein: CASSQEDRASYEQYF; CDR3 DNA: TGTGCCAGCAGCCAAGAGGACAGGGCCTCCTACGAGCAGTACTTC
J gene: TRBJ2-7; V gene: TRBV28; D gene: TRBD2; clone size: .; CDR3 protein: CASHSGTSGIKSHEQYF; CDR3 DNA: TGTGCCAGCCACTCCGGGACTAGCGGGATAAAATCCCACGAGCAGTACTTC
J gene: TRBJ2-3; V gene: TRBV7-2; D gene: TRBD2; clone size: .; CDR3 protein: CASSFGGLSTDTQYF; CDR3 DNA: TGTGCCAGCAGCTTTGGGGGACTAAGCACAGATACGCAGTATTTT
J gene: TRBJ2-1; V gene: TRBV5-4; D gene: TRBD2; clone size: .; CDR3 protein: CASSLTGGANEQFF; CDR3 DNA: TGTGCCAGCAGCCTAACGGGAGGGGCTAATGAGCAGTTCTTC
J gene: TRBJ2-2; V gene: TRBV7-9; D gene: TRBD2; clone size: .; CDR3 protein: CASSSGLAGGLNTGELFF; CDR3 DNA: TGTGCCAGCAGCTCCGGACTAGCGGGGGGGCTTAACACCGGGGAGCTGTTTTTT
J gene: TRBJ2-7; V gene: TRBV7-9; D gene: TRBD1; clone size: .; CDR3 protein: CASSSRTGPDYEQYF; CDR3 DNA: TGTGCCAGCAGCTCGAGGACAGGGCCGGACTACGAGCAGTACTTC
J gene: TRBJ1-4; V gene: TRBV9; D gene: .; clone size: .; CDR3 protein: CASSAGGWGTNEKLFF; CDR3 DNA: TGTGCCAGCAGCGCGGGGGGCTGGGGAACTAATGAAAAACTGTTTTTT
J gene: TRBJ2-5; V gene: TRBV18; D gene: TRBD1; clone size: .; CDR3 protein: CASSGQGGETQYF; CDR3 DNA: TGTGCCAGCTCGGGACAGGGAGGAGAGACCCAGTACTTC
J gene: TRBJ2-3; V gene: TRBV9; D gene: TRBD2; clone size: .; CDR3 protein: CASSAQRGLRGYTDTQYF; CDR3 DNA: TGTGCCAGCAGCGCTCAAAGGGGATTGCGGGGGTACACAGATACGCAGTATTTT
J gene: TRBJ1-2; V gene: TRBV3-1/TRBV3-2; D gene: .; clone size: .; CDR3 protein: CASSHRGNYGYTF; CDR3 DNA: TGTGCCAGCAGCCACAGGGGTAACTATGGCTACACCTTC
J gene: TRBJ1-5; V gene: TRBV6-2/TRBV6-3; D gene: .; clone size: .; CDR3 protein: CASSYSTDRGNQPQHF; CDR3 DNA: TGTGCCAGCAGTTACTCAACCGACCGGGGCAATCAGCCCCAGCATTTT
J gene: TRBJ2-3; V gene: TRBV5-1; D gene: .; clone size: once; CDR3 protein: CASSLFAQADTQYF; CDR3 DNA: TGCGCCAGCAGCTTGTTTGCGCAGGCCGATACGCAGTATTTT
J gene: TRBJ1-2; V gene: TRBV3-1/TRBV3-2; D gene: .; clone size: .; CDR3 protein: CASSHSQLYGYTF; CDR3 DNA: TGTGCCAGCAGCCATAGCCAGCTCTATGGCTACACCTTC
J gene: TRBJ1-3; V gene: TRBV7-9; D gene: TRBD1; clone size: .; CDR3 protein: CASSLTGNFGNTIYF; CDR3 DNA: TGTGCCAGCAGCCTGACAGGGAACTTTGGAAACACCATATATTTT
J gene: TRBJ1-2; V gene: TRBV6-1; D gene: TRBD1; clone size: .; CDR3 protein: CASSELGQGGYGYTF; CDR3 DNA: TGTGCCAGCAGTGAGTTAGGACAGGGGGGGTATGGCTACACCTTC
J gene: TRBJ2-5; V gene: TRBV4-1; D gene: TRBD1; clone size: .; CDR3 protein: CASSQAGTGTFTQYF; CDR3 DNA: TGCGCCAGCAGCCAAGCCGGGACAGGAACTTTTACCCAGTACTTC
J gene: TRBJ2-5; V gene: TRBV29-1; D gene: .; clone size: .; CDR3 protein: CSVVEYQETQYF; CDR3 DNA: TGCAGCGTTGTGGAGTATCAAGAGACCCAGTACTTC
J gene: TRBJ2-2; V gene: TRBV10-1; D gene: TRBD2; clone size: .; CDR3 protein: CASGLAGVLTGELFF; CDR3 DNA: TGCGCCAGTGGACTAGCGGGAGTGCTCACCGGGGAGCTGTTTTTT
J gene: TRBJ1-1; V gene: TRBV13; D gene: .; clone size: .; CDR3 protein: CASSPSTEAFF; CDR3 DNA: TGTGCCAGCAGCCCCAGCACTGAAGCTTTCTTT
J gene: TRBJ1-1; V gene: TRBV2; D gene: .; clone size: .; CDR3 protein: CASLHLNTEAFF; CDR3 DNA: TGTGCCAGTTTACATCTGAACACTGAAGCTTTCTTT
J gene: TRBJ1-6; V gene: TRBV6-5; D gene: .; clone size: .; CDR3 protein: CASSSGTSYNSPLHF; CDR3 DNA: TGTGCCAGCAGCTCCGGTACCTCCTATAATTCACCCCTCCACTTT
J gene: TRBJ1-4; V gene: TRBV30; D gene: .; clone size: .; CDR3 protein: CAWSVREGEKLFF; CDR3 DNA: TGTGCCTGGAGTGTCAGGGAGGGCGAAAAACTGTTTTTT
J gene: TRBJ1-2; V gene: TRBV7-8; D gene: TRBD1; clone size: .; CDR3 protein: CASSLVGGGFTNYGYTF; CDR3 DNA: TGTGCCAGCAGCTTAGTAGGGGGCGGTTTTACTAACTATGGCTACACCTTC
J gene: TRBJ2-2; V gene: TRBV7-3; D gene: .; clone size: once; CDR3 protein: CASSRDLNTGELFF; CDR3 DNA: TGTGCCAGCAGCCGGGACTTGAACACCGGGGAGCTGTTTTTT
J gene: TRBJ2-2; V gene: TRBV2; D gene: TRBD2; clone size: .; CDR3 protein: CATPTSGRSHGELFF; CDR3 DNA: TGTGCCACCCCGACTAGCGGGAGGTCCCACGGGGAGCTGTTTTTT
J gene: TRBJ2-1; V gene: TRBV6-4; D gene: .; clone size: .; CDR3 protein: CASSFGLNNEQFF; CDR3 DNA: TGTGCCAGCAGCTTCGGACTAAACAATGAGCAGTTCTTC
J gene: TRBJ1-2; V gene: TRBV6-5; D gene: TRBD1; clone size: .; CDR3 protein: CASSSTRDSPGKTF; CDR3 DNA: TGTGCCAGCAGTTCCACCCGGGACAGTCCAGGGAAGACCTTC
J gene: TRBJ2-7; V gene: TRBV29-1; D gene: .; clone size: few; CDR3 protein: CSVVSVRGDYEQYF; CDR3 DNA: TGCAGCGTTGTTAGTGTTCGGGGAGACTACGAGCAGTACTTC
J gene: TRBJ1-5; V gene: TRBV11-2; D gene: .; clone size: .; CDR3 protein: CASSLDLRQPQHF; CDR3 DNA: TGTGCCAGCAGCTTAGACCTACGTCAGCCCCAGCATTTT
J gene: TRBJ2-4; V gene: TRBV5-1; D gene: .; clone size: .; CDR3 protein: CASSLAGLTGGRSDIQYF; CDR3 DNA: TGCGCCAGCAGCTTGGCCGGGCTGACAGGAGGAAGGTCTGACATTCAGTACTTC
J gene: TRBJ2-1; V gene: TRBV2; D gene: TRBD2; clone size: .; CDR3 protein: CASSRLAANEQFF; CDR3 DNA: TGTGCCAGCAGTCGACTAGCGGCCAATGAGCAGTTCTTC
J gene: TRBJ1-1; V gene: TRBV10-3; D gene: TRBD1; clone size: .; CDR3 protein: CAIRQGDYTEAFF; CDR3 DNA: TGTGCCATACGACAGGGCGATTACACTGAAGCTTTCTTT
J gene: TRBJ1-5; V gene: TRBV30; D gene: TRBD1; clone size: few; CDR3 protein: CAWSNKQGAKIYQPQHF; CDR3 DNA: TGTGCCTGGAGCAATAAACAGGGGGCGAAGATCTATCAGCCCCAGCATTTT
J gene: TRBJ1-2; V gene: TRBV7-9; D gene: TRBD1; clone size: .; CDR3 protein: CASSPSRDRGSAIYGYTF; CDR3 DNA: TGTGCCAGCAGCCCTTCCCGGGACAGGGGCAGCGCGATCTATGGCTACACCTTC
J gene: TRBJ1-6; V gene: TRBV7-9; D gene: TRBD1; clone size: .; CDR3 protein: CASSLGQAGNSPLHF; CDR3 DNA: TGTGCCAGCAGCCTCGGACAGGCGGGGAATTCACCCCTCCACTTT
J gene: TRBJ1-2; V gene: TRBV19; D gene: TRBD1; clone size: .; CDR3 protein: CASRSLRGDRVGGYTF; CDR3 DNA: TGTGCCAGTAGATCTCTTCGTGGGGACAGGGTGGGTGGCTACACCTTC
J gene: TRBJ1-5; V gene: TRBV5-6; D gene: TRBD1; clone size: .; CDR3 protein: CASSRTGNNQPQHF; CDR3 DNA: TGTGCCAGCAGCCGGACAGGGAACAATCAGCCCCAGCATTTT
J gene: TRBJ2-7; V gene: TRBV20-1; D gene: .; clone size: .; CDR3 protein: CSARRTTEQYF; CDR3 DNA: TGCAGTGCCCGCCGTACTACCGAGCAGTACTTC
J gene: TRBJ1-6; V gene: TRBV11-1; D gene: TRBD1; clone size: .; CDR3 protein: CASSGQGFYNSPLHF; CDR3 DNA: TGTGCCAGCAGCGGACAGGGGTTCTATAATTCACCCCTCCACTTT